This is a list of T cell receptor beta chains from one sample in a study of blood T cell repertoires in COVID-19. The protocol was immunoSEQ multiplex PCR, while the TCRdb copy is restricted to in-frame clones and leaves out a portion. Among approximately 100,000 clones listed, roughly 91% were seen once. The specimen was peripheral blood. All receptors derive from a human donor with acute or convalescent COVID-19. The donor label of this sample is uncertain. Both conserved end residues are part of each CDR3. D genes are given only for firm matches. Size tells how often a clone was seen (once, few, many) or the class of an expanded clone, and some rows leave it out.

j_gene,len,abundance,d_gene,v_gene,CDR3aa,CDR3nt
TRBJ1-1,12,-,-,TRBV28,CASSRRDTEAFF,TGTGCCAGCAGTCGACGGGACACTGAAGCTTTCTTT
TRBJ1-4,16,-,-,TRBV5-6,CASSFTRGAVNEKLFF,TGTGCCAGCAGCTTTACTCGGGGAGCCGTTAATGAAAAACTGTTTTTT
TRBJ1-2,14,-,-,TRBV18,CASSVQGPNYGYTF,TGTGCCAGCTCCGTACAGGGCCCGAACTATGGCTACACCTTC
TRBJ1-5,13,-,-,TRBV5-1,CASSLSGSQPQHF,TGCGCCAGCAGCTTGTCGGGGAGTCAGCCCCAGCATTTT
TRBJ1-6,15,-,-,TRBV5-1,CASSPRGGLNSPLHF,TGCGCCAGCAGCCCTCGGGGAGGGCTTAATTCACCCCTCCACTTT
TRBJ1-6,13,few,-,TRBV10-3,CAIRGQLNSPLHF,TGTGCCATCAGGGGGCAGCTAAATTCACCCCTCCACTTT
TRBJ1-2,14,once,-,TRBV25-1,CASSEPDRFYGYTF,TGTGCCAGCAGTGAACCCGACAGGTTCTATGGCTACACCTTC
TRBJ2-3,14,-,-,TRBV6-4,CASRRGSRTDTQYF,TGTGCCAGCAGGAGGGGGTCTCGCACAGATACGCAGTATTTT
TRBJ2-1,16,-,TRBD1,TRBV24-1,CATSTSGTVSYNEQFF,TGTGCCACCAGTACATCCGGGACAGTGTCCTACAATGAGCAGTTCTTC
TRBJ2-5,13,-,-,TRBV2,CASSPDRLETQYF,TGTGCCAGCAGTCCCGACAGATTAGAGACCCAGTACTTC
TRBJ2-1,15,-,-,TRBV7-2,CASSPASSPRAEQFF,TGTGCCAGCAGCCCGGCGAGTAGCCCTCGTGCTGAGCAGTTCTTC
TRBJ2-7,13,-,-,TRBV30,CAWSGRGPYEQYF,TGTGCCTGGAGTGGCAGGGGACCCTACGAGCAGTACTTC
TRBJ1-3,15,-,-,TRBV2,CASKFVDTSGNTIYF,TGTGCCAGCAAGTTCGTTGACACCTCTGGAAACACCATATATTTT
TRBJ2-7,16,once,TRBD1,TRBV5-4,CASSTGVGTGGKEQYF,TGTGCCAGCAGCACTGGGGTAGGGACAGGGGGTAAGGAGCAGTACTTC
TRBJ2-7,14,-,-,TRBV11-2,CASSSNINLYEQYF,TGTGCCAGCAGCTCCAACATAAACCTCTACGAGCAGTACTTC
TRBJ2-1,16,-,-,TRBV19,CASSLPRGSGGNEQFF,TGTGCCAGTAGTTTACCCCGAGGAAGCGGAGGGAATGAGCAGTTCTTC
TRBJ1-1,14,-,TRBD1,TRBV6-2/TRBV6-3,CASSRHRGGAEAFF,TGTGCCAGCAGCCGTCACAGGGGTGGAGCTGAAGCTTTCTTT
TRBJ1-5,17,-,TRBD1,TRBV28,CASRFRDRDYSNQPQHF,TGTGCCAGCAGGTTCCGGGACAGGGATTATAGCAATCAGCCCCAGCATTTT
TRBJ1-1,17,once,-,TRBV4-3,CASSQEWGRIRNTEAFF,TGCGCCAGCAGCCAAGAATGGGGGCGGATTAGGAACACTGAAGCTTTCTTT
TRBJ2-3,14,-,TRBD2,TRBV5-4,CASSRTRSTDTQYF,TGTGCCAGCAGCCGGACTAGAAGCACAGATACGCAGTATTTT
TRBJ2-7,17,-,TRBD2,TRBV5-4,CASSLVLRGGRPGEQYF,TGTGCCAGCAGCTTGGTTTTGCGCGGGGGACGGCCGGGGGAGCAGTACTTC
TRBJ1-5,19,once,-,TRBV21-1,CATTNAGRGDRGGNQPQHF,TGTGCCACCACCAACGCGGGCCGGGGGGACCGGGGGGGCAATCAGCCCCAGCATTTT